Given below is one T cell receptor (beta chain) in context. The antigen is unknown. This entry belongs to a study of CD8 T cells in ankylosing spondylitis. Findings of the study overall: Characteristic, it appeared, of ankylosing spondylitis blood was a TCR beta motif of roughly eight highly homologous variants.

Making the TCR beta libraries involved quantitative 5'-RACE with molecular barcodes. TCRdb called the 5' RACE reads again in MiXCR, with one record for every CDR3 protein. The sample yields fewer than 550,000 distinct CDR3 sequences, over 4% seen once. V dropped 4 bases and J dropped 2; count of bases not matched to a gene: 4. Germline CDR1 reads DFQATT; CDR2 reads SNEGSKA (reference sequence). The CDR3 has 14 amino acids. The material sequenced was blood, either unsorted or a sorted T cell fraction (not recorded which). This clonotype originated in a male donor with ankylosing spondylitis. This chain joins TRBV20-1 and TRBJ1-5; 8 nucleotides agree with TRBD1. DNA for the CDR3: TGCAGTGCTAACCAGGGGGCTGGCAATCAGCCCCAGCATTTT. Translated, it gives CSANQGAGNQPQHF.